This T cell receptor beta chain stems from a study of blood T cell repertoires in COVID-19 (dated by TCRdb to between 2020 and 2021). About the full investigation: Samples from collaborators originated in the United States, Italy and Spain and spanned both the acute and convalescent phases of COVID-19. Subjects who had been exposed to COVID-19, were actively infected with it, or had recovered from it provided the deeply sampled blood TCRbeta repertoires that made up the dataset. Samples were obtained from the ongoing ImmuneRACE study (first 160 participants) and from 1,254 subjects provided by 6 global collaborators. The repertoires were released in a freely available public database intended as a resource for research on the immune response to SARS-CoV-2. HLA class I and class II types, where available, came from metadata supplied by the sample provider rather than from assay-based typing. Nearly every sample came with metadata listing a de-identified subject ID, COVID-19 status, age in years and sex. The prospective study material was composed of cDNA or gDNA derived from T cells, B-cell-depleted T cells, or PBMCs. Points the paper makes about the study in general: Clinical and demographic metadata were provided uncurated, with the amount varying by source and participant.

Trimming at the junction amounts to 0 bases on V and 5 bases on J, and the germline ends lie 17 bases apart. Looking up the germline V gene yields CDR1 MNHEY and CDR2 SVGAGI. The CDR3 goes from the cysteine to the phenylalanine over 16 residues. The retained sequence is limited to the CDR3, 48 bases, with the frame set at the first base. The immunoSEQ Assay, a bias-controlled multiplex PCR, was used to amplify TCRbeta CDR3 regions from genomic DNA. The authors processed their data as follows. Nucleated cell counts per sample were estimated from amplification of reference gene primers within the assay. To quantify the absolute abundance of each unique TCRbeta CDR3 rearrangement, sequence reads were collapsed and filtered. For each sample, productive Simpson clonality was calculated as the square root of Simpson's diversity index over productive rearrangements. TCRdb obtained this table from immuneACCESS and retained in-frame rearrangements with V and J assigned. These tables miss some clones; where compared with another copy, unresolved V genes account for less than half of the shortfall, and the remainder is unexplained. The V and J calls and the clone size are those of that table, but D and trimming were determined from the DNA. The sample table shows 200,000 to 250,000 clones, and roughly four fifths are seen once. The top ten constitute 1.5% to 2% of the sample.

Whole blood was collected in K2EDTA tubes by collaborating institutions according to the institutions' own protocols. Collaborator samples were shipped for TCRbeta analysis as frozen whole blood, isolated PBMCs, or DNA extracted from either sample type. On this clone itself: Its antigen remains unidentified. Base-call qualities are not available, and no considerably larger clone is one nucleotide away.

Sequenced sample: peripheral blood. This receptor was taken from a woman aged 80 or over with acute or convalescent COVID-19. Recombination joined TRBV6-5 with TRBJ2-7; the best D guess is TRBD2, with 5 bases matching. The CDR3: CASSYSSRGRSDEQYF. The DNA sequence is given as TGTGCCAGCAGTTACTCGAGTCGAGGGCGGTCGGACGAGCAGTACTTC.